The clone carrying this T cell receptor (beta chain) occurred once. These data are taken from a study of CD8 T cells in Susac syndrome. The controls were healthy donors who were matched for age and sex. Isolation of CD8+ and CD4+ T cells was performed negatively, whereas enrichment of TEMRA cells was done by FACS. Reverse transcription of about 0.45 to 1 ug RNA was performed with random hexamers. It was immunoSEQ multiplex PCR that amplified TCR beta CDR3 across 54 Vbeta and 13 Jbeta. TCRdb re-called the immunoSEQ multiplex PCR reads through MiXCR, storing one row per CDR3 protein. This sample has roughly 200,000 distinct CDR3 sequences, with approximately 94% found just once. Source material: CD4+ T cells from PBMCs. The receptor was isolated from a human donor in good health.

CDR3 nucleotides: TGTGCCAGCAGTCTAGCGGGGTACCAAGAGACCCAGTACTTC. Its protein is CASSLAGYQETQYF. The V gene is TRBV28, the J gene TRBJ2-5; 9 bases agree with TRBD2. The J segment lost 0 bases and the V segment lost 5 bases, leaving 1 base of the junction unmatched. Germline CDR1 and CDR2: MDHEN and SYDVKM. The CDR3 spans 14 residues.